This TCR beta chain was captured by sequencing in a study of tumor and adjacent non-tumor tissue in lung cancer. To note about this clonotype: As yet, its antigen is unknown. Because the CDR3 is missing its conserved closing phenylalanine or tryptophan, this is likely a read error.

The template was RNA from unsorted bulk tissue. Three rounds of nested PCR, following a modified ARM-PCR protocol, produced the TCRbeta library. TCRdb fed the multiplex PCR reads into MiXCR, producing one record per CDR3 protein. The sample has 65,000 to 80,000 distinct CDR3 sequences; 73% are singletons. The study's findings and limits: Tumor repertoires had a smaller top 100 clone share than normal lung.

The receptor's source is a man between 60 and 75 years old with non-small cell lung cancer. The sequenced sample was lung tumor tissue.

CDR3 coding DNA: TGTGCCAGCAGCCTGGACACGGATACACAGTATTAT. Its translation: CASSLDTDTQYY. The rearrangement joins TRBV6-6 to TRBJ2-3, with D possibly matching TRBD1 (5 bases). The CDR3 is 12 amino acids. From germline, CDR1 is MNHNY and CDR2 SVGAGI (reference sequence).